The sequence of this T cell receptor (beta chain) was determined in a study of CD8 T cells in Susac syndrome. The CDR3 spans 16 residues. Germline CDR1 reads SGHNT; CDR2 reads YYREEE (reference sequence). V gave up 4 bases and J gave up 5 bases; unmatched junction bases: 11. The T cells that were sequenced for TCR beta were CD8+ and CD4+ cells from blood. The TEMRA cells underwent FACS enrichment, while the CD8+ and CD4+ T cells underwent negative isolation. With random hexamers, roughly 0.5 to 1 ug RNA was reverse transcribed. The TCR beta CDR3 was amplified by immunoSEQ multiplex PCR across 54 Vbeta, 13 Jbeta. TCRdb recomputed calls from the immunoSEQ multiplex PCR reads with MiXCR, one row per CDR3 protein. The sample has around 200,000 distinct CDR3 sequences, 85% to 95% seen once.

This receptor was taken from a human donor in good health. V gene TRBV5-4 combines with J gene TRBJ2-5, with 10 bases matching TRBD2. Sequenced input: CD4+ T cells from PBMCs. CDR3 DNA sequence: TGTGCCAGCAGCCCACTGATAGCGGGGGGCAAGGAGACCCAGTACTTC. It translates to CASSPLIAGGKETQYF.